This record covers a single TCR beta chain. The CDR3 extends over 12 amino acids. Germline lookup yields CDR1 MGHDK and CDR2 SYGVNS. The V gene lost 3 bases and the J gene lost 5 bases, with 4 bases spanning the gap. Sequencing was performed with immunoSEQ multiplex PCR; in TCRdb, only in-frame clones are kept and a portion is missing. The table includes some 240,000 clones, 60% to 70% detected once. The data derive from a study of shared clonotypes between healthy human individuals. The clonotype was recovered from a man aged 30-40 years in good health. Sample: memory CD4+ T cells sorted from blood. The subset was: CD45RA-negative fraction. The V call is TRBV25-1, the J call TRBJ2-2; no reliable D call. CDR3 protein: CASSDRTGELFF. For the CDR3, the DNA is TGTGCCAGCAGTGATCGGACCGGGGAGCTGTTTTTT.